This passage covers 25 T cell receptor beta chains from one sample sequenced in a study of T cells in localized non-small cell lung cancer. Libraries were prepared by immunoSEQ multiplex PCR; TCRdb keeps only in-frame clonotypes and omits some of them. Among approximately 15,000 clones listed, approximately 85% were seen once. The sample in question was peripheral blood, obtained before any cancer treatment. All receptors come from a woman aged 35 to 70 with stage I lung adenocarcinoma.

The chain uses TRBV29-1 and TRBJ1-2, with D hard to call. The CDR3 length is 11 residues. CDR1 SQVTM and CDR2 ANQGSEA come from the germline V gene. The V end lost 5 bases, the J end lost 2 bases, and 6 bases lay between the germline ends. The CDR3 region is CSVQENYGYTF. DNA of the CDR3: TGCAGCGTTCAGGAGAACTATGGCTACACCTTC.

V is TRBV30 and J is TRBJ1-1, with TRBD1 matching over 7 bases. Trimming cost V 2 bases and J 5 bases; bases outside gene matches: 11. The CDR3 length is 15 residues. Germline V gene lookup returns CDR1 GTSNPN and CDR2 SVGIG (reference sequence). The CDR3 DNA sequence: TGTGCCTGGAGTCACTCGGACAGGTCCAGGACTGAAGCTTTCTTT. Translated: CAWSHSDRSRTEAFF.

The chain joins TRBV7-8 to TRBJ2-7; 7 bases agree with TRBD2. The J segment lost 3 bases and the V segment lost 4 bases, leaving 6 bases of the junction unmatched. CDR1 is SGHVS, CDR2 FQNEAQ, per germline. The length of the CDR3 is 14 residues. CDR3 region: CASSSLSGGYEQYF. The CDR3 DNA follows: TGTGCCAGCAGCTCGCTCTCGGGGGGCTACGAGCAGTACTTC. Full variable domain (missing parts from reference TRBV7-8 and TRBJ2-7): GAGVSQSPRYKVAKRGQDVALRCDPISGHVSLFWYQQALGQGPEFLTYFQNEAQLDKSGLPSDRFFAERPEGSVSTLKIQRTQQEDSAVYLCASSSLSGGYEQYFGPGTRLTVT.

The chain carries TRBV6-5 and TRBJ1-1; no clear D. The CDR3 sequence is 14 residues long. Germline V CDR1 and CDR2: MNHEY, SVGAGI. The V end was cut by 8 bases, the J end by 0 bases, with 13 bases between. For the CDR3, the DNA is TGTGCCAGCGCTCCCAGGCGGCTGAACACTGAAGCTTTCTTT. Amino acids: CASAPRRLNTEAFF.

V is TRBV10-3 and J is TRBJ1-1; weak D call: TRBD1 (5 bases). The germline V gene encodes CDR1 ENHRY and CDR2 SYGVKD. The CDR3 runs to 15 residues. V shed 0 bases and J shed 4 bases, with 12 bases lying between them. DNA of the CDR3: TGTGCCATCAGTGAGTCTAAGGGGAGGGGCACTGAAGCTTTCTTT. Protein: CAISESKGRGTEAFF.

This sequence joins TRBV7-9 and TRBJ2-7, with D unresolved. This CDR3 region has 12 residues. V was trimmed by 3 bases and J by 5 bases, leaving 8 bases between them. Germline CDR1 reads SEHNR; CDR2 reads FQNEAQ (reference sequence). CDR3: CASSFHVDEQYF. DNA for the CDR3: TGTGCCAGCAGCTTTCATGTGGACGAGCAGTACTTC.

This clone was seen just once. The V call is TRBV7-8, the J call TRBJ1-5; D is perhaps TRBD1 (6 bases). V gave up 5 bases and J gave up 4 bases, with 33 bases separating them. The CDR3 spans 21 residues. Germline CDR1 reads SGHVS; CDR2 reads FQNEAQ. The CDR3 is CASSVGGRDKQLYVGNQPQHF. The CDR3 DNA follows: TGTGCCAGCAGCGTAGGGGGGAGGGACAAGCAATTGTATGTTGGTAATCAGCCCCAGCATTTT.

The chain joins TRBV7-2 to TRBJ2-7; TRBD2 matches at 9 bases. J lost 2 bases, V lost 5 bases, and 7 bases had no gene match. This CDR3 contains 15 residues. The V gene's germline CDR1 is SGHTA and CDR2 FQGNSA. The CDR3 sequence: CASSAQRGAAYEQYF. CDR3 coding DNA: TGTGCCAGCAGCGCCCAGCGGGGGGCGGCCTACGAGCAGTACTTC.

On this clone: A read error may produce the germline difference seen at one junction end. Distinct nucleotide sequences in the sample also encode this CDR3. The genes are TRBV27 and TRBJ2-1; the D gene is possibly TRBD1 (5 bases). CDR1 is MNHEY and CDR2 is SMNVEV in the germline V gene (reference sequence). CDR3 size: 15 residues. CDR3 sequence (DNA): TGTGCCAGCAGTTCGCAGAGACAGCGATACAATGAGCAATTCTTC. It yields the protein CASSSQRQRYNEQFF.

The CDR3 is CASSPAGGNTEAFF. For the CDR3, the DNA is TGTGCCAGCAGCCCTGCGGGTGGTAACACTGAAGCTTTCTTT. The chain employs TRBV5-4 and TRBJ1-1; no definite D call. V lost 4 bases, J lost 2 bases, and 12 bases lay in between. The CDR3 is made up of 14 amino acids. Per germline, CDR1 SGHNT and CDR2 YYREEE (reference sequence).

The V gene is TRBV18, the J gene TRBJ2-7, with unresolved D. Per germline, CDR1 KGHSH and CDR2 LQKENI. The germline V and J ends were trimmed by 4 bases and 3 bases, with 13 bases remaining between them. The CDR3 consists of 14 residues. The CDR3 region is CASSLGRTRYEQYF. DNA of the CDR3: TGTGCCAGCTCACTAGGACGGACCCGCTACGAGCAGTACTTC.

This clone was recorded a few times. The V call is TRBV9, the J call TRBJ2-5; 7 bases are a match to TRBD2. The V segment lost 0 bases and the J segment 5 bases; nucleotides outside the gene matches: 4. CDR3 size: 14 residues. The germline CDR1 and CDR2 sequences are SGDLS and YYNGEE. CDR3 loop: CASSVALAEETQYF. DNA of the CDR3: TGTGCCAGCAGCGTAGCCCTAGCGGAGGAGACCCAGTACTTC.

This chain joins TRBV2 and TRBJ1-2; TRBD1 agrees at 10 bases. J was trimmed by 10 bases and V by 0 bases; bases with no gene match: 11. This CDR3 region has 16 residues. Germline CDR1 reads SNHLY; CDR2 reads FYNNEI. This chain's CDR3 is CASSEAWSGTGAPYTF. The CDR3, as DNA: TGTGCCAGCAGTGAAGCGTGGTCCGGGACAGGGGCGCCCTACACCTTC.

The chain combines TRBV6-1 with TRBJ2-5, with 8 positions matching TRBD1. The CDR3 covers 18 residues. Germline loops: CDR1 MNHNS, CDR2 SASEGT. The junction had 16 bases not matched to a gene; V was cut back by 3 bases and J by 4 bases. CDR3 nucleotides: TGTGCCAGCAGTGAGCTTACCGGGACAGGTCTTCGAGGAGAGACCCAGTACTTC. Translation gives CASSELTGTGLRGETQYF.

The rearrangement joins TRBV6-5 to TRBJ1-1, with TRBD1 matching 7 bases. Germline CDR1 is MNHEY and CDR2 is SVGAGI. V lost 5 bases to trimming and J lost 1 base; unmatched junction nucleotides: 7. The CDR3 covers 15 residues. CDR3: CASSPLDRTNTEAFF. CDR3 nucleotides: TGTGCCAGCAGTCCCTTGGACAGGACGAACACTGAAGCTTTCTTT.

V is TRBV5-1 and J is TRBJ2-7; D possibly uses TRBD1 or TRBD2 (5 bases each). CDR1 and CDR2 (germline): SGHRS, YFSETQ. Trimming took 4 bases from V and 7 from J, leaving 18 bases between them. The CDR3 sequence is 14 residues long. In DNA, the CDR3 is TGCGCCAGCAGCAGAGGACACGGGAAGGAAGAGCAGTACTTC. Its translation: CASSRGHGKEEQYF.

J is TRBJ2-3 and V is TRBV9; D gene ambiguous. The CDR3 loop spans 13 amino acids. Germline CDR1 reads SGDLS; CDR2 reads YYNGEE. V lost 1 base to trimming and J lost 4 bases, with 7 bases between them. The CDR3 DNA sequence: TGTGCCAGCAGCGTAAACCCCGCAGATACGCAGTATTTT. Its translation: CASSVNPADTQYF.

The V call is TRBV5-1, the J call TRBJ2-7, with 14 nucleotides matching TRBD2. J was trimmed by 5 bases and V by 4 bases; bases with no gene match: 11. CDR1 is SGHRS and CDR2 is YFSETQ in the germline V gene. The CDR3 contains 17 residues. CDR3 in amino acids: CASSRLTSGGAVDEQYF. The CDR3 nucleotides are TGCGCCAGCAGCCGTTTGACTAGCGGGGGGGCGGTAGACGAGCAGTACTTC.

The rearrangement uses TRBV7-2 and TRBJ2-3; D is unresolved. The CDR3 consists of 12 residues. Germline V lookup: CDR1 SGHTA, CDR2 FQGNSA. The ends were cut back, 2 bases at V and 5 bases at J, with 5 bases in the middle. The CDR3 DNA sequence: TGTGCCAGCAGCTTAAACCGAGATACGCAGTATTTT. Its protein is CASSLNRDTQYF.

The genes are TRBV2 and TRBJ2-7, with TRBD1 as a possible D gene (5 bases). Trimming removed 5 bases from V and 4 bases from J, with 9 bases in between. Germline loops: CDR1 SNHLY, CDR2 FYNNEI. The CDR3 runs 12 residues. The CDR3 bases are TGTGCCAGCAGTCGGACAACATACGAGCAGTACTTC. As protein: CASSRTTYEQYF.

The chain uses TRBV6-4 and TRBJ2-5; no clear D gene. CDR3 length equals 13 residues. Trimming stripped 6 bases from V and 1 base from J, with 9 bases between. Germline V gene sequence: CDR1 MRHNA, CDR2 SNTAGT. CDR3 sequence (DNA): TGTGCCAGCAGCCCGACGGTCCAAGAGACCCAGTACTTC. Its translation: CASSPTVQETQYF.

This clone was observed a single time. V is TRBV27 and J is TRBJ2-7; TRBD1 is a possible D gene (5 bases). The length of the CDR3 is 15 residues. V lost 5 bases, J lost 2 bases, and 16 bases lay in between. Germline V gene lookup returns CDR1 MNHEY and CDR2 SMNVEV (reference sequence). CDR3 residues: CASSGAEANTYEQYF. As DNA, the CDR3 is TGTGCCAGCAGTGGGGCCGAGGCCAATACCTACGAGCAGTACTTC.

V is TRBV12-2 and J is TRBJ2-5. TRBV12-2 is flagged as a pseudogene. CDR3 length equals 18 residues. The CDR3 DNA is TGTGCAAGTCGCTTAGCCACTTGCCGGGACGCGATAACGGAGACCCAGTACTTC. Translating it yields CASRLATCRDAITETQYF.

This clone was detected only a few times. V gene TRBV10-1 combines with J gene TRBJ2-1; 10 bases agree with TRBD2. The CDR3 is 15 residues long. The V gene's germline CDR1 is WNHNN and CDR2 SYGVQD (reference sequence). Trimming at V came to 4 bases and at J to 6 bases, leaving 6 bases not matched to a gene. CDR3 coding DNA: TGCGCCAGCAGTGTCATAGCGGGGGGCCGCAATGAGCAGTTCTTC. Protein: CASSVIAGGRNEQFF.

The chain joins TRBV27 to TRBJ2-3; D is possibly TRBD1 (5 bases). Germline V gene lookup returns CDR1 MNHEY and CDR2 SMNVEV (reference sequence). This CDR3 comprises 14 residues. Trimming pared 8 bases from V and 2 bases from J, leaving 14 bases between. CDR3 protein: CASGKGFNTDTQYF. The DNA for the CDR3 is TGTGCCAGCGGTAAGGGGTTTAACACAGATACGCAGTATTTT.